This is a list of T cell receptor beta chains from one sample in a study of blood T cell repertoires in COVID-19. Some clones are missing from TCRdb's copy, which holds only in-frame ones; the method was immunoSEQ multiplex PCR. The sample includes around 300,000 clones, 85% of them seen just once. The sequencing sample was made of peripheral blood. The receptors derive from a human donor in a cohort sampled during active COVID-19. Both conserved end residues are part of each CDR3.

J gene: TRBJ2-1
V gene: TRBV7-9
CDR3 protein: CASSPALAGGSEQFF

J gene: TRBJ1-1
V gene: TRBV19
CDR3 protein: CASSIQVNTEAFF

J gene: TRBJ1-1
V gene: TRBV5-1
CDR3 protein: CASSLGPDSLNTEAFF

J gene: TRBJ2-5
V gene: TRBV18
CDR3 protein: CASSPFPKETQYF

J gene: TRBJ1-3
V gene: TRBV3-1/TRBV3-2
CDR3 protein: CASSQNGASGNTIYF

J gene: TRBJ1-1
V gene: TRBV30
CDR3 protein: CVVGQANTEAFF

J gene: TRBJ1-1
V gene: TRBV6-6
CDR3 protein: CASRSGVTGDSRAFF

J gene: TRBJ2-2
V gene: TRBV7-3
CDR3 protein: CASSPQGVVSGELFF

J gene: TRBJ2-1
V gene: TRBV6-4
CDR3 protein: CASSEWSGAGNNEQFF

J gene: TRBJ2-1
V gene: TRBV5-1
CDR3 protein: CASSWGQGSYNEQFF

J gene: TRBJ2-7
V gene: TRBV5-4
CDR3 protein: CASSSMTSGSFYEQYF

J gene: TRBJ2-3
V gene: TRBV29-1
CDR3 protein: CSVGVARTDTQYF

J gene: TRBJ2-7
V gene: TRBV5-4
CDR3 protein: CASSGGTSGTYEQYF

J gene: TRBJ2-5
V gene: TRBV5-1
CDR3 protein: CASSLSGLEWETQYF

J gene: TRBJ1-5
V gene: TRBV28
CDR3 protein: CASSFARVQPQHF

J gene: TRBJ2-2
V gene: TRBV5-3
CDR3 protein: CARSAATTGTGELFF

J gene: TRBJ1-2
V gene: TRBV6-5
CDR3 protein: CASSFARINYGYTF

J gene: TRBJ2-1
V gene: TRBV18
CDR3 protein: CASSRDSIHEQFF

J gene: TRBJ1-2
V gene: TRBV21-1
CDR3 protein: CASSKEGQGIGGYTF

J gene: TRBJ2-3
V gene: TRBV18
CDR3 protein: CASSPGLAGARTDTQYF

J gene: TRBJ2-1
V gene: TRBV7-9
CDR3 protein: CASSFTGTVYNEQFF

J gene: TRBJ1-1
V gene: TRBV28
CDR3 protein: CASNIGGQGKTEAFF

J gene: TRBJ2-1
V gene: TRBV2
CDR3 protein: CASSDHYNEQFF

J gene: TRBJ2-1
V gene: TRBV5-4
CDR3 protein: CASSLGGYDEQFF

J gene: TRBJ2-7
V gene: TRBV11-2
CDR3 protein: CASSLSGGGSPAYEQYF

J gene: TRBJ2-5
V gene: TRBV5-1
CDR3 protein: CASSHKLAGETQYF

J gene: TRBJ1-4
V gene: TRBV15
CDR3 protein: CATSRDNGGLFF

J gene: TRBJ2-5
V gene: TRBV6-5
CDR3 protein: CASSRASSKETQYF

J gene: TRBJ1-3
V gene: TRBV3-1/TRBV3-2
CDR3 protein: CASSRRGSGNTIYF

J gene: TRBJ2-2
V gene: TRBV3-1/TRBV3-2
CDR3 protein: CASSRRGQGTGELFF

J gene: TRBJ1-1
V gene: TRBV6-5
CDR3 protein: CAIQGAVPEAFF

J gene: TRBJ2-7
V gene: TRBV28
CDR3 protein: CASSLYLAGGHGGDEQYF

J gene: TRBJ2-6
V gene: TRBV5-6
CDR3 protein: CASSWVRAGANVLTF

J gene: TRBJ2-1
V gene: TRBV6-6
CDR3 protein: CASNPGQGNGEQFF

J gene: TRBJ1-6
V gene: TRBV28
CDR3 protein: CASSSGSPLHF

J gene: TRBJ1-2
V gene: TRBV18
CDR3 protein: CASSPRESYGYTF

J gene: TRBJ2-3
V gene: TRBV28
CDR3 protein: CASRDTRTDTQYF

J gene: TRBJ2-7
V gene: TRBV3-1/TRBV3-2
CDR3 protein: CASSPGTSSYEQYF

J gene: TRBJ2-1
V gene: TRBV14
CDR3 protein: CASSQDLTFNEQFF

J gene: TRBJ2-5
V gene: TRBV5-4
CDR3 protein: CASSTNRGSETQYF

J gene: TRBJ2-1
V gene: TRBV28
CDR3 protein: CASLGTSNEQFF

J gene: TRBJ1-3
V gene: TRBV7-9
CDR3 protein: CASSLAALQNSGNTIYF

J gene: TRBJ2-2
V gene: TRBV6-6
CDR3 protein: CASIQQGAGTGELFF